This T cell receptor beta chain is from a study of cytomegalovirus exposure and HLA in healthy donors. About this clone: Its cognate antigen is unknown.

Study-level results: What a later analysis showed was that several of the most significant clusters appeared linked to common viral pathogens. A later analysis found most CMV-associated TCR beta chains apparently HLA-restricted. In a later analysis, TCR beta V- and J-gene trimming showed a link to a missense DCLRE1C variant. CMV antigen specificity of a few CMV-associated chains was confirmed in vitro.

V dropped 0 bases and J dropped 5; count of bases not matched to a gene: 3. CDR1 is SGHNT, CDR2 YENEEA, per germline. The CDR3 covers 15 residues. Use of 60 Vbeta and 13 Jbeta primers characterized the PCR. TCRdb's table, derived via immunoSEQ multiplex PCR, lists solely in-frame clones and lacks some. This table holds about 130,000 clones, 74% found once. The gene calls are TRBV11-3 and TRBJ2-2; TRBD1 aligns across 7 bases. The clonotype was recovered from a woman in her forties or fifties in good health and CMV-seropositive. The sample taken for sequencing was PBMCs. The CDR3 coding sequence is TGTGCCAGCAGCTTAGATGCCAGGGGGACCGGGGAGCTGTTTTTT. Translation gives CASSLDARGTGELFF.